This record looks at one T cell receptor beta chain sequence and its context. The antigen remains unidentified. This specimen comes from a study of Graves' ophthalmopathy and Graves' hyperthyroidism. Those donors who had ophthalmopathy presented with moderate-to-severe activity, a CAS of ≥3, a NOSPECS of ≥4 and a duration under 3 months. Exclusion applied to patients with other autoimmune diseases, uncontrolled infections, pregnancy or lactation. The CDR3 length is 15 residues. V gave up 0 bases and J gave up 5 bases, with 13 bases separating them. General study findings and limits: Most expanded clonotypes from thyroid (those above 0.001 frequency) were also found in blood.

Amplifying from RNA transcripts, the study obtained TCR beta CDR3 regions. RT-PCR with HTBI primers came first, then second-round multiplex PCR. TCRdb reanalysed the multiplex PCR reads using MiXCR and keeps one entry per CDR3 protein. This sample has 360,000 or so distinct CDR3 sequences, with around 17% found just once. Sequencing was performed on peripheral blood. The V and J genes are TRBV12-3 or TRBV12-4 and TRBJ1-1; D not resolved. The TCR sequence derives from a woman aged 18 to 35 with Graves' ophthalmopathy. CDR3 protein: CASSLAAGSGTEAFF. The DNA of the CDR3 is TGTGCCAGCAGTTTAGCGGCGGGCTCTGGGACTGAAGCTTTCTTT.